This T cell receptor beta chain comes out of a study of blood T cell repertoires in COVID-19. As for the study in general: Researchers got acute and convalescent COVID-19 samples from the United States, Italy and Spain. Nucleic acid was either cDNA or gDNA, and it came from T cells, B-cell-depleted T cells, or PBMCs.

Germline lookup yields CDR1 MNHEY and CDR2 SVGAGI. The V gene end was trimmed by 6 bases and the J gene end by 4 bases; junction bases not matched to a gene: 4. The CDR3 consists of 13 residues. Authors' methods: Reference gene primer amplification in the assay estimated nucleated cell counts. Sequencing was performed with immunoSEQ multiplex PCR; in TCRdb, only in-frame clones are kept and a portion is missing. The V and J calls and the clone size are those of that table, but D and trimming were determined from the DNA. Of about 100,000 clones detected, less than 75% appear once; the ten largest clones hold 1.8%.

The origin of this receptor is a woman in her thirties or forties with acute or convalescent COVID-19. The rearrangement links TRBV6-5 to TRBJ1-2; 8 positions match TRBD1. The sequenced sample was peripheral blood. The CDR3 region has the DNA TGTGCCAGCAGCCCGGGACAGGTCTATGGCTACACCTTC. Protein sequence: CASSPGQVYGYTF.